The rows below give T cell receptor beta chains drawn from one sample of a study of Ad26.COV2.S vaccination and SARS-CoV-2 variants. Assay used: immunoSEQ multiplex PCR; TCRdb lists only in-frame clones, some missing. The sample consists of about 350,000 clones, around nine tenths of them appearing once. The specimen was peripheral blood, collected in a trial of Ad26.COV2.S vaccine versus placebo. The source of these receptors is a person aged 18-65 years who received the Ad26.COV2.S COVID-19 vaccine or a placebo. Both conserved end residues are part of each CDR3. Fields, in order: CDR3 protein, V gene, J gene, D gene. D genes are given only for firm matches.

CDR3: CASSLTTRAAEAFF; V: TRBV7-9; J: TRBJ1-1; D: NA
CDR3: CASSQNLGLAAGELFF; V: TRBV4-2; J: TRBJ2-2; D: TRBD2
CDR3: CASSHGTGGRNTIYF; V: TRBV4-3; J: TRBJ1-3; D: TRBD1
CDR3: CSASFLYTDTQYF; V: TRBV20-1; J: TRBJ2-3; D: NA
CDR3: CASQGVGYGYTF; V: TRBV6-5; J: TRBJ1-2; D: TRBD1
CDR3: CATAANNGGALHF; V: TRBV19; J: TRBJ1-6; D: NA
CDR3: CASSYREGYNSPLHF; V: TRBV6-6; J: TRBJ1-6; D: NA
CDR3: CASSLEGSYGYTF; V: TRBV5-1; J: TRBJ1-2; D: NA
CDR3: CAISYGDSPLHF; V: TRBV10-3; J: TRBJ1-6; D: NA
CDR3: CASSLTADRVDGYTF; V: TRBV27; J: TRBJ1-2; D: TRBD1
CDR3: CSAIQGAQAFF; V: TRBV20-1; J: TRBJ1-1; D: TRBD1
CDR3: CASSASGTSTDTQYF; V: TRBV11-3; J: TRBJ2-3; D: NA
CDR3: CASSLGHTEAFF; V: TRBV6-5; J: TRBJ1-1; D: NA
CDR3: CASSEPNRPDRGNPYEQYF; V: TRBV2; J: TRBJ2-7; D: TRBD1
CDR3: CASTLSAGANVLTF; V: TRBV7-2; J: TRBJ2-6; D: NA